Each of the 12 T cell receptor beta chains below was sequenced from the same sample in a study of T cell responses to AZD1222 COVID-19 vaccine. TCRdb keeps only in-frame clones here, not all; method: immunoSEQ multiplex PCR. The sample has around 150,000 clones, about 93% seen once; the top ten hold roughly 1.2%. The sample in question was peripheral blood, obtained on day 0 of AZD1222 vaccination. Source of these receptors: an adult in good health.

The rearrangement joins TRBV5-1 to TRBJ1-1; D unclear. Per the germline V gene, CDR1 is SGHRS and CDR2 is YFSETQ. V lost 0 bases, J lost 1 base, and 7 bases lay in between. The CDR3 covers 14 residues. The CDR3 sequence is CASSLDVGNTEAFF. In DNA form, the CDR3 reads TGCGCCAGCAGCTTGGATGTCGGGAACACTGAAGCTTTCTTT.

This clone appeared once. This chain links TRBV21-1 with TRBJ2-3; the D call TRBD2 from the table was never checked on the DNA. TRBV21-1 is described as a pseudogene. The CDR3 is made up of 16 amino acids. The CDR3 DNA reads TGTGCCAGCAGCCCTCTAAACAGGTCCGGGGGTGATACGCAGTATTTT. Its protein product is CASSPLNRSGGDTQYF.

This rearrangement joins TRBV11-2 to TRBJ2-7, with D possibly being TRBD1 (6 bases). Looked up from germline, CDR1 is SGHAT and CDR2 is FQNNGV. This CDR3 is built from 16 residues. With 4 bases removed from V and 0 bases from J, the gap between germline ends came to 16 bases. The CDR3 is CASSSYQGTSSYEQYV. The CDR3, as DNA: TGTGCCAGCAGCTCCTACCAGGGGACAAGCTCCTACGAGCAGTACGTC.

The chain is built from TRBV12-3 or TRBV12-4 and TRBJ2-5; tentatively, D is TRBD1 (5 bases). CDR3 length: 13 amino acids. Trimming left V 2 bases short and J 2 bases short, with 6 bases between. In DNA form, the CDR3 reads TGTGCCAGCAGTTTAAGGGGACAAGAGACCCAGTACTTC. Amino acids: CASSLRGQETQYF.

In this sample, this clone turned up once. The CDR3 reads CASSVGRQGYEQYV. Written as DNA, the CDR3 is TGTGCCAGCAGCGTGGGGAGACAGGGCTACGAGCAGTACGTC. The chain couples TRBV7-2 to TRBJ2-7; TRBD1 agrees at 7 bases. This CDR3 has 14 amino acids. Germline V gene lookup returns CDR1 SGHTA and CDR2 FQGNSA. V was clipped by 5 bases and J by 3 bases; unmatched bases: 7.

The count of this clone is one. This chain joins TRBV6-4 and TRBJ2-2; 10 nucleotides match TRBD1. Losses at the gene ends were 4 bases for V and 6 bases for J; bases not matched to a gene: 8. This CDR3 is 16 amino acids long. Per the germline V gene, CDR1 is MRHNA and CDR2 is SNTAGT. The CDR3 spells CASSGEPGQGSGELFF. The CDR3 bases are TGTGCCAGCAGTGGAGAACCGGGACAGGGGTCCGGGGAGCTGTTTTTT.

J is TRBJ2-6 and V is TRBV7-6; D unresolved. Deletions cut 1 base from V and 0 bases from J, with 10 bases between. Germline CDR1 is SGHVS and CDR2 is FNYEAQ. The CDR3 has 17 residues. The CDR3 nucleotides are TGTGCCAGCAGCTTAGAGGTAGTCAACTCTGGGGCCAACGTCCTGACTTTC. Residues: CASSLEVVNSGANVLTF. Full variable domain (outside the CDR3, taken from reference TRBV7-6 and TRBJ2-6): GAGVSQSPRYKVTKRGQDVALRCDPISGHVSLYWYRQALGQGPEFLTYFNYEAQQDKSGLPNDRFSAERPEGSISTLTIQRTEQRDSAMYRCASSLEVVNSGANVLTFGAGSRLTVL.

The V call is TRBV14, the J call TRBJ2-7, with 7 nucleotides matching TRBD1. J lost 3 bases, V lost 4 bases, and 3 bases had no gene match. The germline V gene encodes CDR1 SGHDN and CDR2 FVKESK. This CDR3 is built from 13 residues. CDR3 in amino acids: CASSPTGDYEQYV. CDR3 coding DNA: TGTGCCAGCAGCCCCACAGGGGACTACGAGCAGTACGTC.

V and J are TRBV6-2 or TRBV6-3 and TRBJ1-4; D gene ambiguous. The CDR3 spans 12 residues. Germline-derived CDR1 and CDR2 are MNHEY and SVGEGT. Trimming took 6 bases from V and 13 from J, leaving 15 bases between them. DNA of the CDR3: TGTGCCAGCAGCCCCACGGCCGTCGGACTGTTTTTT. Its translation: CASSPTAVGLFF.

The chain joins TRBV10-1 to TRBJ2-2; the match to TRBD1 covers 7 bases. Looked up from germline, CDR1 is WNHNN and CDR2 is SYGVQD (reference sequence). The length of the CDR3 is 16 residues. J gave up 5 bases and V 4 bases, and 10 bases lay outside the gene matches. CDR3 DNA sequence: TGCGCCAGCAGTGCAAGGACAGGAGATGTTACCGGGGAGCTGTTTTTT. Translation gives CASSARTGDVTGELFF.

The chain joins TRBV2 to TRBJ2-2; a possible D gene is TRBD1 (5 bases). Germline CDR1 reads SNHLY; CDR2 reads FYNNEI. The length of the CDR3 is 12 residues. V lost 7 bases and J lost 5, with 8 bases in between. DNA of the CDR3: TGTGCCAGCACACAGGAGACCGGGGAGCTGTTTTTT. Translated, it gives CASTQETGELFF. Complete variable domain (other parts from reference TRBV2 and TRBJ2-2): EPEVTQTPSHQVTQMGQEVILRCVPISNHLYFYWYRQILGQKVEFLVSFYNNEISEKSEIFDDQFSVERPDGSNFTLKIRSTKLEDSAMYFCASTQETGELFFGEGSRLTVL.

The V call is TRBV19, the J call TRBJ1-5, with a weak D call TRBD1 (6 bases). Trimming removed 5 bases from V and 0 bases from J, with 20 bases in between. The CDR3 covers 18 residues. CDR1 LNHDA and CDR2 SQIVND come from the germline V gene (reference sequence). CDR3 bases: TGTGCCAGTAGTGTCGGACAGCCGTGGAGATATAGCAATCAGCCCCAGCATTTT. This encodes CASSVGQPWRYSNQPQHF.